This T cell receptor (beta chain) derives from a study of T cells in Graves' hyperthyroidism and ophthalmopathy. Researchers took RNA transcripts and amplified the TCR beta CDR3 regions from them. Using the HTBI primer set, a first-round RT-PCR was run on the TCR CDR3. Via MiXCR, TCRdb re-called the multiplex PCR reads, giving one row per CDR3 protein. The table records 370,000 or so distinct CDR3 sequences, roughly 14% of them present only once. The CDR3 totals 16 residues. V was trimmed by 4 bases and J by 0 bases, leaving 14 bases between them. Germline V gene sequence: CDR1 LNHDA, CDR2 SQIVND (reference sequence).

The TCR comes from a man aged 25-45 years with Graves' hyperthyroidism that later progressed to Graves' ophthalmopathy. The J gene is TRBJ2-3, the V gene TRBV19, with D hard to call. The sequenced sample was blood. The CDR3 nucleotides read TGTGCCAGTAGTACGAGGACCCTTTGGAGCACAGATACGCAGTATTTT. This gives the protein CASSTRTLWSTDTQYF.